The 26 T cell receptor beta chains presented below share a single source sample, sequenced in a study of T cell responses to AZD1222 COVID-19 vaccine. Clones were sequenced by immunoSEQ multiplex PCR, and TCRdb holds only the in-frame ones, with some missing. Of around 160,000 clones in the sample, about 88% are singletons; the top ten hold less than 6.5%. Sequencing used peripheral blood, obtained on day 0 of AZD1222 vaccination. The receptors shown here come from an adult in good health.

The chain links TRBV5-4 to TRBJ2-4; D is uncertain. This CDR3 comprises 14 residues. Germline assignment: CDR1 SGHNT and CDR2 YYREEE (reference sequence). Trimming stripped 4 bases from V and 1 base from J, with 9 bases between. The CDR3 reads CASSALEAKNIQYF. In DNA form, the CDR3 reads TGTGCCAGCAGCGCCCTGGAGGCCAAAAACATTCAGTACTTC.

This clone was recorded a few times. This sequence joins TRBV7-2 and TRBJ1-5; D is possibly TRBD1 (5 bases). The CDR3 loop spans 15 amino acids. Per germline, CDR1 SGHTA and CDR2 FQGNSA. V lost 1 base to trimming and J lost 3 bases, with 10 bases between them. CDR3 protein: CASSLERGFNQPQHF. The CDR3 region has the DNA TGTGCCAGCAGCTTAGAGCGGGGGTTCAATCAGCCCCAGCATTTT. Supplemented by reference TRBV7-2 and TRBJ1-5, the full variable domain reads GAGVSQSPSNKVTEKGKDVELRCDPISGHTALYWYRQSLGQGLEFLIYFQGNSAPDKSGLPSDRFSAERTGGSVSTLTIQRTQQEDSAVYLCASSLERGFNQPQHFGDGTRLSIL.

This chain joins TRBV6-5 and TRBJ2-1, with D perhaps TRBD1 (5 bases). The CDR3 covers 15 residues. The germline V gene encodes CDR1 MNHEY and CDR2 SVGAGI. V lost 0 bases and J 1 base, leaving 7 bases between the germline ends. The CDR3 DNA sequence: TGTGCCAGCAGTTACTCGACAGTATCCTACAATGAGCAGTTCTTC. Its protein is CASSYSTVSYNEQFF.

This chain joins TRBV7-2 and TRBJ2-3; D is unresolved. The CDR3 contains 14 residues. V gave up 1 base and J gave up 1 base, with 6 bases separating them. The germline gives CDR1 SGHTA, CDR2 FQGNSA. The CDR3 DNA is TGTGCCAGCAGCTTAGGACATGGCACAGATACGCAGTATTTT. This translates into CASSLGHGTDTQYF. Full variable domain (rest looked up from reference TRBV7-2 and TRBJ2-3): GAGVSQSPSNKVTEKGKDVELRCDPISGHTALYWYRQSLGQGLEFLIYFQGNSAPDKSGLPSDRFSAERTGGSVSTLTIQRTQQEDSAVYLCASSLGHGTDTQYFGPGTRLTVL.

This clone was detected once. The chain joins TRBV27 to TRBJ1-1; the D is unclear. The V end lost 0 bases, the J end lost 4 bases, and 6 bases lay between the germline ends. Germline-derived CDR1 and CDR2 are MNHEY and SMNVEV (reference sequence). The CDR3 length is 13 residues. The CDR3 here is CASSLSPSTEAFF. CDR3 bases: TGTGCCAGCAGTTTATCCCCGAGCACTGAAGCTTTCTTT.

The chain joins TRBV12-3 or TRBV12-4 to TRBJ2-5; a possible D gene is TRBD2 (6 bases). Trimming pared 3 bases from V and 3 bases from J, leaving 8 bases between. The CDR3 covers 13 residues. The CDR3: CASSLWGEETQYF. DNA of the CDR3: TGTGCCAGCAGTTTGTGGGGGGAAGAGACCCAGTACTTC.

This rearrangement joins TRBV19 to TRBJ1-4; the D is unclear. Trimming took 3 bases from V and 5 from J, leaving 19 bases between them. CDR3 size: 17 residues. Looked up from germline, CDR1 is LNHDA and CDR2 is SQIVND (reference sequence). The DNA for the CDR3 is TGTGCCAGTAGTATGCCGATCAGCAACTACCCCAATGAAAAACTGTTTTTT. It yields the protein CASSMPISNYPNEKLFF.

V is TRBV5-4 and J is TRBJ2-7; D call uncertain. The CDR3 loop spans 14 amino acids. The germline V and J ends were trimmed by 4 bases and 2 bases, with 13 bases remaining between them. Germline CDR1 SGHNT, CDR2 YYREEE (reference sequence). Here the CDR3 DNA reads TGTGCCAGCAGCCGAAGACTGGATCCCTACGAGCAGTACTTC. This encodes CASSRRLDPYEQYF.

V usage is TRBV25-1 and J usage is TRBJ1-1, with a weak D call TRBD1 (5 bases). The CDR3 is 15 residues long. Trimming took 5 bases from V and 9 from J, leaving 22 bases between them. Germline-derived CDR1 and CDR2 are MGHDK and SYGVNS. CDR3 sequence: CASSPQTDGSPQAFF. The CDR3 DNA sequence: TGTGCCAGCAGTCCTCAGACAGATGGCTCACCTCAAGCTTTCTTT.

J is TRBJ1-4 and V is TRBV7-9; D gene uncertain. Germline assignment: CDR1 SEHNR and CDR2 FQNEAQ (reference sequence). This CDR3 has 15 amino acids. Trimming left V 1 base short and J 7 bases short, with 13 bases between. DNA of the CDR3: TGTGCCAGCAGCTTAGACTCTGGCTTCTTTGAAAAACTGTTTTTT. This gives the protein CASSLDSGFFEKLFF.

The chain employs TRBV18 and TRBJ2-3; 8 nucleotides match TRBD2. Germline V gene sequence: CDR1 KGHSH, CDR2 LQKENI. Trimming at V came to 6 bases and at J to 0 bases, leaving 5 bases not matched to a gene. This CDR3 has 15 amino acids. CDR3: CASSRLAGSTDTQYF. The CDR3, as DNA: TGTGCCAGCTCCCGATTAGCGGGGAGCACAGATACGCAGTATTTT.

A word on this clone: The junction shows a germline mismatch at one end, possibly a read error. The chain has TRBV19 and TRBJ2-3; D call uncertain. CDR3 length: 14 residues. Germline loops: CDR1 LNHDA, CDR2 SQIVND (reference sequence). CDR3 sequence: CASRIGHNTDTQYF. The CDR3 DNA reads TGTGCCAGTAGAATAGGCCACAACACAGATACGCAGTATTTT.

The V call is TRBV18, the J call TRBJ2-7; the match to TRBD1 covers 8 bases. Germline lookup yields CDR1 KGHSH and CDR2 LQKENI. CDR3 length: 15 amino acids. The junction had 9 bases not matched to a gene; V was cut back by 5 bases and J by 3 bases. The CDR3 loop is CASSFGQGPFYEQYF. The CDR3 coding sequence is TGTGCCAGCTCATTTGGACAGGGCCCCTTCTACGAGCAGTACTTC.

The V and J genes are TRBV28 and TRBJ1-5; 7 nucleotides line up with TRBD1. There are 14 residues in the CDR3. The ends lost 3 bases at V and 4 bases at J; junction bases unmatched: 3. The germline gives CDR1 MDHEN, CDR2 SYDVKM. CDR3 protein: CASSFDRVNQPQHF. The DNA of the CDR3 is TGTGCCAGCAGTTTTGACAGGGTAAATCAGCCCCAGCATTTT.

This rearrangement joins TRBV24-1 to TRBJ2-2; D remains unclear. The V gene lost 0 bases and the J gene lost 5 bases, with 12 bases spanning the gap. This CDR3 contains 16 residues. The germline V gene has CDR1 KGHDR and CDR2 SFDVKD. The CDR3 region has the DNA TGTGCCACCAGTGATTTGGCCGGGCCCTTGACCGGGGAGCTGTTTTTT. Protein: CATSDLAGPLTGELFF.

CDR3 region: CASSPGLAGFTDTQYF. The CDR3 coding sequence is TGCGCCAGCAGCCCGGGACTAGCGGGGTTCACAGATACGCAGTATTTT. This sequence joins TRBV5-1 and TRBJ2-3, with 13 bases aligning to TRBD2. CDR1 is SGHRS, CDR2 YFSETQ, per germline. The length of the CDR3 is 16 residues. V dropped 4 bases and J dropped 2; count of bases not matched to a gene: 4.

The V and J genes are TRBV6-5 and TRBJ1-4, with 7 bases that match TRBD1. The CDR3 is made up of 15 amino acids. The V gene end was trimmed by 0 bases and the J gene end by 10 bases; junction bases not matched to a gene: 8. The germline gives CDR1 MNHEY, CDR2 SVGAGI. CDR3 nucleotides: TGTGCCAGCAGTTACTCCTGGGACAGCGTCGGAAAACTGTTTTTT. Translating gives CASSYSWDSVGKLFF.

The V call is TRBV27, the J call TRBJ1-5; 9 bases are a match to TRBD1. Per germline, CDR1 MNHEY and CDR2 SMNVEV (reference sequence). The CDR3 loop spans 16 amino acids. V dropped 2 bases and J dropped 7; count of bases not matched to a gene: 9. The CDR3 loop is CASSLAWDRVRQPQHF. The CDR3 DNA reads TGTGCCAGCAGTTTAGCCTGGGACAGGGTGAGGCAGCCCCAGCATTTT.

This chain connects TRBV19 to TRBJ1-5; D is perhaps TRBD1 (5 bases). Trimming removed 4 bases at V and 3 bases at J, with 16 bases between. Germline V gene data show CDR1 as LNHDA and CDR2 as SQIVND (reference sequence). The CDR3 has 16 residues. CDR3 in amino acids: CASSKSTGLANQPQHF. CDR3 DNA: TGTGCCAGTAGTAAATCGACGGGGCTGGCCAATCAGCCCCAGCATTTT.

The chain employs TRBV5-6 and TRBJ2-3; 10 positions agree with TRBD2. The CDR3 consists of 18 residues. J gave up 1 base and V 0 bases, and 8 bases lay outside the gene matches. Germline V lookup: CDR1 SGHDT, CDR2 YYEEEE. The CDR3 sequence is CASSLVGSGLAGTDTQYF. In DNA form, the CDR3 reads TGTGCCAGCAGCTTGGTAGGTTCTGGACTAGCGGGCACAGATACGCAGTATTTT.

The chain employs TRBV6-5 and TRBJ1-5, with D hard to call. This CDR3 region has 13 residues. Germline-derived CDR1 and CDR2 are MNHEY and SVGAGI. The germline V and J ends were trimmed by 8 bases and 7 bases, with 15 bases remaining between them. CDR3 residues: CASGVKMGQPQHF. CDR3 nucleotides: TGTGCCAGCGGGGTCAAGATGGGCCAGCCCCAGCATTTT.

The chain links TRBV4-2 to TRBJ1-2; D may be TRBD1 (5 bases). The length of the CDR3 is 14 residues. Trimming cost V 1 base and J 4 bases, with 10 bases left between them. The germline V gene encodes CDR1 LGHNA and CDR2 YNFKEQ. As DNA, the CDR3 is TGTGCCAGCAGCCAAGCCCGGCAGGGCTATGGCTACACCTTC. Translated, it gives CASSQARQGYGYTF.

The rearrangement joins TRBV6-5 to TRBJ2-7; the D call may be TRBD1 or TRBD2 (6 bases each). Germline assignment: CDR1 MNHEY and CDR2 SVGAGI. Deletions cut 5 bases from V and 0 bases from J, with 14 bases between. The CDR3 length is 15 residues. CDR3 DNA: TGTGCCAGCAGTAGCACACAGGGAGGCTCCTACGAGCAGTACTTC. Amino acids: CASSSTQGGSYEQYF.

V usage is TRBV14 and J usage is TRBJ2-5; D call uncertain. V was pared by 4 bases and J by 1 base, with 1 base between. The CDR3 totals 11 residues. Germline loops: CDR1 SGHDN, CDR2 FVKESK. CDR3: CASSLQETQYF. The CDR3 nucleotides are TGTGCCAGCAGCCTCCAAGAGACCCAGTACTTC.

This rearrangement joins TRBV4-3 to TRBJ2-1, with no clear D. Trimming left V 0 bases short and J 5 bases short, with 5 bases between. Germline loops: CDR1 LGHNA, CDR2 YSLEER. CDR3 size: 13 residues. CDR3 region: CASSQERDNEQFF. In nucleotides, the CDR3 is TGCGCCAGCAGCCAAGAAAGGGACAATGAGCAGTTCTTC.

V gene TRBV5-4 combines with J gene TRBJ1-2; the match to TRBD1 covers 9 bases. Germline CDR1 SGHNT, CDR2 YYREEE (reference sequence). V was clipped by 3 bases and J by 3 bases; unmatched bases: 6. The CDR3 contains 15 residues. CDR3: CASSSRDRDYYGYTF. The DNA of the CDR3 is TGTGCCAGCAGCTCTCGGGACAGGGACTACTATGGCTACACCTTC.